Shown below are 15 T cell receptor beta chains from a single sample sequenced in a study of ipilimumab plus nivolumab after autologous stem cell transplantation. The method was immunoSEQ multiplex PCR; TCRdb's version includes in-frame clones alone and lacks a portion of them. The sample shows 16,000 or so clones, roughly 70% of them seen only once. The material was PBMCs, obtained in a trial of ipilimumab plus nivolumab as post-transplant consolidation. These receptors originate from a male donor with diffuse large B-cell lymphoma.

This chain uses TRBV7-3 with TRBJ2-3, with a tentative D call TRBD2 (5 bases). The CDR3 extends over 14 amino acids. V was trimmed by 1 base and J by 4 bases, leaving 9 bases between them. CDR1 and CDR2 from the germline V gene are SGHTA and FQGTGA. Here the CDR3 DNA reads TGTGCCAGCAGCTTAATGACCGGGGCAGATACGCAGTATTTT. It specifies CASSLMTGADTQYF.

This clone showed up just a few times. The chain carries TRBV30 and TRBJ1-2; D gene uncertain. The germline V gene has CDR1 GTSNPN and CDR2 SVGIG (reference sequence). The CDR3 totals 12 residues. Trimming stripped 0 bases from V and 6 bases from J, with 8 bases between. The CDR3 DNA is TGTGCCTGGAGTGTAGGGCCCAATGGCTACACCTTC. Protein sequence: CAWSVGPNGYTF.

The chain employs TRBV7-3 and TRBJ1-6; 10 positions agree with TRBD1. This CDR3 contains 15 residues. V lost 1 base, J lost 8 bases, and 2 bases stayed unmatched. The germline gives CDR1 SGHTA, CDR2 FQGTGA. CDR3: CASSLKGTGDSPLHF. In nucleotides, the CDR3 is TGTGCCAGCAGCTTAAAGGGGACAGGGGATTCACCCCTCCACTTT.

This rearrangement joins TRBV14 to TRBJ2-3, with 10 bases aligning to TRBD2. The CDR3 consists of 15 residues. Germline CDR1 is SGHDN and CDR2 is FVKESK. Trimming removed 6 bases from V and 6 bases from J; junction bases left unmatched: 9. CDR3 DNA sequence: TGTGCCAGCAGTCGAAGCGGGGGGGCGTCGGATACGCAGTATTTT. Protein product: CASSRSGGASDTQYF.

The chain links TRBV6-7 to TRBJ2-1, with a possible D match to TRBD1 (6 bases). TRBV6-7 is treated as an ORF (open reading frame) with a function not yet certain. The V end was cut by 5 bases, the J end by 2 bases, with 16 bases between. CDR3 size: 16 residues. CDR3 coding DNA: TGTGCCAGCAGTGCCACCACAGGGAGCCCCTACAATGAGCAGTTCTTC. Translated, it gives CASSATTGSPYNEQFF.

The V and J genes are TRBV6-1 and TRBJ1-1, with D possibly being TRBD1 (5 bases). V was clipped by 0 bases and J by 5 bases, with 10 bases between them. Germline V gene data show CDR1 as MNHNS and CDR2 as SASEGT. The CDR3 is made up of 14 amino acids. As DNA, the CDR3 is TGTGCCAGCAGTGAAGCGAGGGGACGGACTGAAGCTTTCTTT. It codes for CASSEARGRTEAFF.

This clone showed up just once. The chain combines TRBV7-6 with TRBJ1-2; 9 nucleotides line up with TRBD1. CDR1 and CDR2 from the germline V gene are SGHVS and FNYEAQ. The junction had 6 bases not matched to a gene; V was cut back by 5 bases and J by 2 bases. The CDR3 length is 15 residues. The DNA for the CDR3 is TGTGCCAGCAGCACCCGACAGGGGGACAACTATGGCTACACCTTC. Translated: CASSTRQGDNYGYTF.

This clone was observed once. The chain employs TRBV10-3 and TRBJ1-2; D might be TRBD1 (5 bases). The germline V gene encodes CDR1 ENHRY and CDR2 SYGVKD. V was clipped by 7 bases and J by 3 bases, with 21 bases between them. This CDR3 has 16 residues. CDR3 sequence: CAIKAGAARPDYGYTF. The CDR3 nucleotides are TGTGCCATCAAGGCTGGGGCCGCCCGACCGGACTATGGCTACACCTTC.

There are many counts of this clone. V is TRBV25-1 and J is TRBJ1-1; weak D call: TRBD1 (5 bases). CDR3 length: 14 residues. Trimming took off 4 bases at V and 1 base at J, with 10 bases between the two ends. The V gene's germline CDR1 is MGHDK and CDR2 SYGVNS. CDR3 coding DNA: TGTGCCAGCAGTGTCATGGGACGGAACACTGAAGCTTTCTTT. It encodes CASSVMGRNTEAFF.

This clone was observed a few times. The CDR3: CATQGENQPQHF. The CDR3 DNA reads as TGTGCCACCCAGGGGGAAAATCAGCCCCAGCATTTT. This chain connects TRBV7-8 to TRBJ1-5, with 7 bases that match TRBD1. The CDR3 contains 12 residues. The V gene end was trimmed by 10 bases and the J gene end by 4 bases; junction bases not matched to a gene: 4. Germline CDR1 SGHVS, CDR2 FQNEAQ.

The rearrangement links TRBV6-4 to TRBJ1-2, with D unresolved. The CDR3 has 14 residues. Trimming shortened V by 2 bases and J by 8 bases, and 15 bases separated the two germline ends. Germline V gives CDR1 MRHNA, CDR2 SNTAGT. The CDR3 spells CASSDPDERDGYTF. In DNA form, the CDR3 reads TGTGCCAGCAGTGACCCCGATGAACGTGACGGCTACACCTTC.

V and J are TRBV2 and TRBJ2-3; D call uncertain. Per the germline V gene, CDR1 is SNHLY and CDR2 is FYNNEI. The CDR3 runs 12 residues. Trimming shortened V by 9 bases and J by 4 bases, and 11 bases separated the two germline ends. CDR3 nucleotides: TGTGCCAGTAGACCCTACGCAGATACGCAGTATTTT. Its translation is CASRPYADTQYF.

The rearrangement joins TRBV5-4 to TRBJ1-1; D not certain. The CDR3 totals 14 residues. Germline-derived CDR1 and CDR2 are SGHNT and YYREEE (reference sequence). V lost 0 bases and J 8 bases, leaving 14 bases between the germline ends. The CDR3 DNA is TGTGCCAGCAGCTTGGAAGACAATCCGGGGGAAGCTTTCTTT. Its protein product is CASSLEDNPGEAFF.

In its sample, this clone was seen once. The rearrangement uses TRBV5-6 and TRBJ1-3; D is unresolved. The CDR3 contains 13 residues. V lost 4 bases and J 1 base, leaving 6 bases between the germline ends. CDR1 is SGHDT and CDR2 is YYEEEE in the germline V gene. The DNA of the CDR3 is TGTGCCAGCAGCCAAGGGTCTGGAAACACCATATATTTT. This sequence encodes CASSQGSGNTIYF.

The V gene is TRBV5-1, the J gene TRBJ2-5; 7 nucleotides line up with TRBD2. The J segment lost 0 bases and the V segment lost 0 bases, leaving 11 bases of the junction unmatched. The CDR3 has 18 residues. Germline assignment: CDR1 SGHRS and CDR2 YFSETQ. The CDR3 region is CASSLVTAGTLYQETQYF. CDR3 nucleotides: TGCGCCAGCAGCTTGGTGACAGCGGGGACCTTGTACCAAGAGACCCAGTACTTC.